This record looks at one T cell receptor (beta chain) sequence and its context. Its specificity is not known. The data are from a study of cytomegalovirus exposure and HLA in healthy donors. Study summary: Early released data comprised around 80 million unique TCRs from HLA-typed donors.

Overall study findings and caveats: Among donors in an Asian-associated ancestry cluster, a later analysis reportedly found fewer N-insertions than the roughly 610-donor mean.

The PCR used 60 Vbeta and 13 Jbeta primers. This table comes from immunoSEQ multiplex PCR, and its TCRdb copy is limited to in-frame clones, with some not included. The sample holds under 200,000 clones, 60% to 85% seen once. J gave up 15 bases and V 7 bases, and 8 bases lay outside the gene matches. The germline V gene encodes CDR1 MNHEY and CDR2 SMNVEV (reference sequence). CDR3 length: 11 residues. The material sequenced was PBMCs. The chain uses TRBV27 and TRBJ2-1; 8 positions match TRBD2. The sequence came from a woman between 40 and 50 years old in good health and CMV-seropositive. This CDR3 reads CASIWSGRGFF. CDR3 nucleotide sequence: TGTGCCAGCATTTGGTCCGGGAGGGGGTTCTTC.